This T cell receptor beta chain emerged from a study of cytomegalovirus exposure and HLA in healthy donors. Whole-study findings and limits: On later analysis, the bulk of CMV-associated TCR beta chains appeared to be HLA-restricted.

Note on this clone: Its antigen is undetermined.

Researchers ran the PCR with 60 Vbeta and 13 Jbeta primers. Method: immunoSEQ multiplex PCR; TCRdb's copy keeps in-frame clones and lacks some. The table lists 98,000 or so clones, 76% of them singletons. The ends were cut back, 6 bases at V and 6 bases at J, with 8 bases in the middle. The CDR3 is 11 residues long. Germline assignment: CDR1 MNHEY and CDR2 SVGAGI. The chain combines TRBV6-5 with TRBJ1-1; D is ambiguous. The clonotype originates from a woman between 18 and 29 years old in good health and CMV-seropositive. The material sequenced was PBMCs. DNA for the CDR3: TGTGCCAGCAGACTCGGGGCTGAAGCTTTCTTT. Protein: CASRLGAEAFF.